This passage covers 8 T cell receptor beta chains from one sample sequenced in a study of cytomegalovirus exposure and HLA in healthy donors. PCR involved 60 Vbeta and 13 Jbeta primers. The data were produced by immunoSEQ multiplex PCR, yet TCRdb's version contains in-frame clones alone and is incomplete. Its table records approximately 110,000 clones. The material sequenced was PBMCs. The source is a man between 35 and 55 years old in good health and CMV-seronegative.

V is TRBV7-9 and J is TRBJ1-1, with a weak D call TRBD1 (6 bases). The CDR3 has 15 residues. Trimming pared 4 bases from V and 3 bases from J, leaving 15 bases between. From germline, CDR1 is SEHNR and CDR2 FQNEAQ (reference sequence). The CDR3 sequence is CASSSSGGLYTEAFF. CDR3 in DNA: TGTGCCAGCAGCTCATCGGGGGGGCTTTACACTGAAGCTTTCTTT.

The chain carries TRBV28 and TRBJ2-7; no clear D gene. This CDR3 is 14 amino acids long. In germline, CDR1 is MDHEN, CDR2 SYDVKM. The V and J ends lost 5 bases and 0 bases respectively, with 11 bases between them. DNA for the CDR3: TGTGCCAGCAGTCCGCCGGGTCCCTCCTACGAGCAGTACTTC. It translates to CASSPPGPSYEQYF.

The rearrangement uses TRBV28 and TRBJ2-1; 8 bases map to TRBD2. Germline V lookup: CDR1 MDHEN, CDR2 SYDVKM. This CDR3 contains 12 residues. CDR3 in DNA: TGTGTCGTAGCCGGGAGGGCTAATGAGCAGTTCTTC. Protein sequence: CVVAGRANEQFF.

This chain links TRBV6-1 with TRBJ2-3; TRBD2 matches at 8 bases. Germline CDR1 MNHNS, CDR2 SASEGT. The J segment lost 4 bases and the V segment lost 2 bases, leaving 5 bases of the junction unmatched. CDR3 size: 15 residues. CDR3 region: CASSEQGSGADTQYF. In DNA, the CDR3 is TGTGCCAGCAGTGAACAGGGTAGCGGGGCAGATACGCAGTATTTT.

The chain links TRBV10-2 to TRBJ1-2, with D tentatively TRBD1 (5 bases). The CDR3 sequence is 15 residues long. Germline V CDR1 and CDR2: WSHSY, SAAADI. V lost 5 bases and J lost 7, with 20 bases in between. The DNA of the CDR3 is TGCGCCAGCAGTCTTATACAGGCCAGTGCAAGTGGCTACACCTTC. It encodes CASSLIQASASGYTF.

The chain links TRBV5-1 to TRBJ2-2; D is unresolved. Germline V CDR1 and CDR2: SGHRS, YFSETQ. The CDR3 runs 14 residues. V was pared by 0 bases and J by 1 base, with 4 bases between. The DNA of the CDR3 is TGCGCCAGCAGCTTGGGGCAGAACACCGGGGAGCTGTTTTTT. Encoded protein: CASSLGQNTGELFF.

The V call is TRBV10-3, the J call TRBJ2-2; possibly TRBD2 for D (6 bases). CDR3 length: 15 residues. Germline CDR1 ENHRY, CDR2 SYGVKD. Trimming shortened V by 0 bases and J by 7 bases, and 12 bases separated the two germline ends. The CDR3 protein is CAISESRESLGELFF. The CDR3 nucleotides read TGTGCCATCAGTGAGTCTCGGGAGTCCCTCGGGGAGCTGTTTTTT.

The chain carries TRBV28 and TRBJ1-5, with 8 nucleotides matching TRBD1. The junction had 5 bases not matched to a gene; V was cut back by 3 bases and J by 1 base. The CDR3 totals 16 residues. Germline V gives CDR1 MDHEN, CDR2 SYDVKM. The DNA for the CDR3 is TGTGCCAGCAGTTTCAACCACAGGGGGAGCAATCAGCCCCAGCATTTT. It specifies CASSFNHRGSNQPQHF.